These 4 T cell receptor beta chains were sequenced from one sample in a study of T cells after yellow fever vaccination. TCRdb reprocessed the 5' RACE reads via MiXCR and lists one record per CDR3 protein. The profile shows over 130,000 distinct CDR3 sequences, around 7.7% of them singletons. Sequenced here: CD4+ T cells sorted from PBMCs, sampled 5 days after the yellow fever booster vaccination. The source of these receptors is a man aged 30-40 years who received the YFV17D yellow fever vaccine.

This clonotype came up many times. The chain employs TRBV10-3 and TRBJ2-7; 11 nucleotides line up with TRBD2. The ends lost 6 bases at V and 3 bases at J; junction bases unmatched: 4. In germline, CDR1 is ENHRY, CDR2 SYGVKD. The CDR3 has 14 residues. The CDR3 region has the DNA TGTGCCATCAGCAGGACTAGCGGGCACTACGAGCAGTACTTC. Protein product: CAISRTSGHYEQYF.

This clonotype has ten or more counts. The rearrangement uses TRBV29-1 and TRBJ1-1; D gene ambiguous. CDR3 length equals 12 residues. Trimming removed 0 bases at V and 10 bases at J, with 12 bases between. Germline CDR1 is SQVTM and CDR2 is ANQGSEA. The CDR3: CSVEDRKGGAFF. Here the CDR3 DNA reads TGCAGCGTTGAAGATCGCAAAGGTGGAGCTTTCTTT.

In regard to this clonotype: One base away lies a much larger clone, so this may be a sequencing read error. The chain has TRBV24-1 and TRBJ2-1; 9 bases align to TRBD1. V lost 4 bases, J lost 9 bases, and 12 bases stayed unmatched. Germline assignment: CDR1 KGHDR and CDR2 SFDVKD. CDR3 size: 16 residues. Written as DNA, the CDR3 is TGTGCCACCAGTGACCCCGGGACAGGGTCCGAAGGTGAGCAGTTCTTC. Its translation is CATSDPGTGSEGEQFF.

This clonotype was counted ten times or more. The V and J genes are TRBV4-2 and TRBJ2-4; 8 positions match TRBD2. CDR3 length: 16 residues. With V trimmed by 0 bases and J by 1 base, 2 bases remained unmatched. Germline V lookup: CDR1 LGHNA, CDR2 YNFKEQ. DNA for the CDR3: TGTGCCAGCAGCCAAGAGGGCGGGAGGGCCAAAAACATTCAGTACTTC. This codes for CASSQEGGRAKNIQYF.